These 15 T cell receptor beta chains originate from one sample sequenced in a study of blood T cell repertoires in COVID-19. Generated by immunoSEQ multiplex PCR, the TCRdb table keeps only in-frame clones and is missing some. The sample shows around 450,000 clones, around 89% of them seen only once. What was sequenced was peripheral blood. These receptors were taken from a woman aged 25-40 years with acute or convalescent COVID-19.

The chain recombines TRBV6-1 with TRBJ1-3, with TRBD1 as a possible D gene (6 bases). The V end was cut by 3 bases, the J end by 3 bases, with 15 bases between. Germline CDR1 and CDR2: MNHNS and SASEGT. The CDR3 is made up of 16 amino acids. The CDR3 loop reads CASSDRARGSGNTIYF. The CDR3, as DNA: TGTGCCAGCAGTGATCGGGCCAGGGGCAGTGGAAACACCATATATTTT.

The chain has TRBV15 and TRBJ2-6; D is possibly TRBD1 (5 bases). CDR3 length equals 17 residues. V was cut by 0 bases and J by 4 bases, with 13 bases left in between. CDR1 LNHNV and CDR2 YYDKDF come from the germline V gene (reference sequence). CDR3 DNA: TGTGCCACCAGCAGAGACGACTGGGGCTCGGGGGCCAACGTCCTGACTTTC. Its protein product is CATSRDDWGSGANVLTF.

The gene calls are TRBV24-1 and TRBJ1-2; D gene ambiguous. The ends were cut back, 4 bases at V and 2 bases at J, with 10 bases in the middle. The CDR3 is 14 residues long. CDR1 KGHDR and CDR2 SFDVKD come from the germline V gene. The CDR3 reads CATSDPTGNYGYTF. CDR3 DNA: TGTGCCACCAGTGACCCGACTGGAAACTATGGCTACACCTTC.

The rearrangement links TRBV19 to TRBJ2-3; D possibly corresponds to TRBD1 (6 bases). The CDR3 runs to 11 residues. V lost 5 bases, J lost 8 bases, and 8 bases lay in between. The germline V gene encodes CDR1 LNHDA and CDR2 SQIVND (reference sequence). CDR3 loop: CASSEGVTQYF. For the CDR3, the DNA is TGTGCCAGTAGTGAGGGGGTTACGCAGTATTTT.

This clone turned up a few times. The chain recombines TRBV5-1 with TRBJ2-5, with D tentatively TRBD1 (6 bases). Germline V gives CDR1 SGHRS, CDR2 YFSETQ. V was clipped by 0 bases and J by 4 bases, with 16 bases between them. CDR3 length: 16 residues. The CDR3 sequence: CASSLAEGEDLETQYF. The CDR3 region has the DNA TGCGCCAGCAGCTTGGCCGAGGGGGAAGACCTAGAGACCCAGTACTTC.

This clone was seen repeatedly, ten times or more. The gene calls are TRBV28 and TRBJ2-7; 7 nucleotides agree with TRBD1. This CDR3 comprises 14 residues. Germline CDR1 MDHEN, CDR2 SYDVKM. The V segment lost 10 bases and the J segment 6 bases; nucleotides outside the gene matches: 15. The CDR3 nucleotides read TGTGCCACCAGAATTGGACAGGTGTCGTCCGAGCAGTACTTC. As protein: CATRIGQVSSEQYF.

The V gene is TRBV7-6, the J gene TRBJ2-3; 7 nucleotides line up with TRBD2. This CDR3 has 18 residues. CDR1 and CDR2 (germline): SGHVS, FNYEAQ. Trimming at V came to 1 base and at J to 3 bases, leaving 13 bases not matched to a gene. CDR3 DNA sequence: TGTGCCAGCAGCTTAGTGGGAGGGAGCGGGGTGTGGACAGATACGCAGTATTTT. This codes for CASSLVGGSGVWTDTQYF.

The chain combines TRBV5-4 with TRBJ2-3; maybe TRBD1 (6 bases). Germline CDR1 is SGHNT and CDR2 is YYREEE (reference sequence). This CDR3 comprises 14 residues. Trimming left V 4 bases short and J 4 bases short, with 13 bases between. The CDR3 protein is CASSRESGADTQYF. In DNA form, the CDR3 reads TGTGCCAGCAGCCGCGAGTCAGGGGCAGATACGCAGTATTTT.

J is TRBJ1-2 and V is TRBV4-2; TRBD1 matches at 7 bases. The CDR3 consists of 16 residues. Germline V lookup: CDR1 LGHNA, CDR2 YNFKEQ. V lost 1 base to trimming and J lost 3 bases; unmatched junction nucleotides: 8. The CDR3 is CASSQAWGQRDYGYTF. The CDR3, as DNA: TGTGCCAGCAGCCAAGCTTGGGGACAGCGAGACTATGGCTACACCTTC.

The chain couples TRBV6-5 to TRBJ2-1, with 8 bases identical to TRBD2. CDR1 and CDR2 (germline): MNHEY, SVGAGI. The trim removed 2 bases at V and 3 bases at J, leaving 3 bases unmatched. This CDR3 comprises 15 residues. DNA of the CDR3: TGTGCCAGCAGTTACGAACTAGCGGACTACAATGAGCAGTTCTTC. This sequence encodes CASSYELADYNEQFF.

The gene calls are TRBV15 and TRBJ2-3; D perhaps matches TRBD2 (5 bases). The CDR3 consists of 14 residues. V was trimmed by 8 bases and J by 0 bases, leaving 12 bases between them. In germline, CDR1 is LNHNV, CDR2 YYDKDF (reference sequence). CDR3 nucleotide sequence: TGTGCCACCGGCGGGCCAGCTAGCACAGATACGCAGTATTTT. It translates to CATGGPASTDTQYF. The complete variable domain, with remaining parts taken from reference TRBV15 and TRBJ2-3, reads DAMVIQNPRYQVTQFGKPVTLSCSQTLNHNVMYWYQQKSSQAPKLLFHYYDKDFNNEADTPDNFQSRRPNTSFCFLDIRSPGLGDTAMYLCATGGPASTDTQYFGPGTRLTVL.

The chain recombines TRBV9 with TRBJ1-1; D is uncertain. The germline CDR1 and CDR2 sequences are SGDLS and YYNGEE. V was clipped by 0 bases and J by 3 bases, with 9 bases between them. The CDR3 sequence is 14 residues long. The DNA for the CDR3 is TGTGCCAGCAGCGTAGGATGGCGGGACACTGAAGCTTTCTTT. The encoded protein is CASSVGWRDTEAFF.

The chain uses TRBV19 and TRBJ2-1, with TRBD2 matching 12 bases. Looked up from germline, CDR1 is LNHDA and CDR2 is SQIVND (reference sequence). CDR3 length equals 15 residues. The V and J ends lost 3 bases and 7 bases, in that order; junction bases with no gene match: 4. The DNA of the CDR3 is TGTGCCAGTAGTATTCTAGCGGGGGGGCGAAATGAGCAGTTCTTC. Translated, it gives CASSILAGGRNEQFF.

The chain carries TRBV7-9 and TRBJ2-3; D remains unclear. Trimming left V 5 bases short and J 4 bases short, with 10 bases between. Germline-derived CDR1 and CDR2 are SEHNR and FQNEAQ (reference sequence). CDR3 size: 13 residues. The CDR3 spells CASSAQIPDTQYF. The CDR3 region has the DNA TGTGCCAGCAGCGCCCAGATCCCAGATACGCAGTATTTT. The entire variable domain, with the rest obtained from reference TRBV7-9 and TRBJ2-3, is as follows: DTGVSQNPRHKITKRGQNVTFRCDPISEHNRLYWYRQTLGQGPEFLTYFQNEAQLEKSRLLSDRFSAERPKGSFSTLEIQRTEQGDSAMYLCASSAQIPDTQYFGPGTRLTVL.

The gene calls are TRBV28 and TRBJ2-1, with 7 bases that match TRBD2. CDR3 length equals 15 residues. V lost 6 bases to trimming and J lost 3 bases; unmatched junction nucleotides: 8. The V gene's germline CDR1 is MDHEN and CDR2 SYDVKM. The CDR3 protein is CASSTGTTIYNEQFF. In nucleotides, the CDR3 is TGTGCCAGCAGCACCGGGACTACGATCTACAATGAGCAGTTCTTC.